This T cell receptor beta chain was observed in a study of blood T cells in healthy people across ages. Notes on the study in general: Older age coincided with a roughly linear decline in TCR beta diversity per million T cells. Estimated diversity, derived from one million T cells, was regarded as an underestimate.

The second PCR ran roughly 6 to 12 cycles with a sample-barcoded 5' primer and J-beta primers. One entry per CDR3 protein, called by TCRdb with MiXCR from the 5' RACE reads. The sample holds 700,000 to 900,000 distinct CDR3 sequences, roughly 50% seen once. The study isolated at least 6.5 million PBMCs from each sample. In regard to this clonotype: Its antigen is unidentified.

Per the germline V gene, CDR1 is SEHNR and CDR2 is FQNEAQ (reference sequence). This CDR3 region has 17 residues. Trimming shortened V by 5 bases and J by 0 bases, and 20 bases separated the two germline ends. This clonotype was obtained from a man older than 75 in good health. The chain employs TRBV7-9 and TRBJ2-7; D might be TRBD2 (5 bases). Sample: blood. As DNA, the CDR3 is TGTGCCAGCAGCCCTCCGACGGCAGGACTTAGCTCCTACGAGCAGTACTTC. Translation gives CASSPPTAGLSSYEQYF.